This is a list of T cell receptor beta chains from one sample in a study of blood T cell repertoires in COVID-19. Measured with immunoSEQ multiplex PCR; TCRdb has only the in-frame clones, and not every one. Altogether roughly 670,000 clones are present, just under 90% being singletons, with the ten largest covering over 0.2%. Sequencing was performed on peripheral blood. The receptors were sampled from a woman younger than 35 with acute or convalescent COVID-19. The conserved cysteine and the conserved F or W are not part of the CDR3 here. Each record gives: J gene, CDR3 length, V gene, CDR3 protein.

J gene: TRBJ1-6
CDR3 length: 13
V gene: TRBV27
CDR3 protein: ASSLIDSSNSPLH

J gene: TRBJ2-6
CDR3 length: 14
V gene: TRBV30
CDR3 protein: AWSVPGFSGANVLT

J gene: TRBJ1-1
CDR3 length: 10
V gene: TRBV30
CDR3 protein: ACDRVGTEAF

J gene: TRBJ1-6
CDR3 length: 11
V gene: TRBV7-3
CDR3 protein: ATRDNSNSPLH

J gene: TRBJ1-4
CDR3 length: 12
V gene: TRBV10-1
CDR3 protein: ASRAAATNEKLF

J gene: TRBJ2-1
CDR3 length: 14
V gene: TRBV25-1
CDR3 protein: ASSGAGLLTYNEQF

J gene: TRBJ2-6
CDR3 length: 12
V gene: TRBV29-1
CDR3 protein: SVPTGAGANVLT

J gene: TRBJ1-1
CDR3 length: 12
V gene: TRBV7-9
CDR3 protein: ASSLVQGRTEAF

J gene: TRBJ1-1
CDR3 length: 11
V gene: TRBV12-3/TRBV12-4
CDR3 protein: ASSYRANTEAF

J gene: TRBJ2-1
CDR3 length: 13
V gene: TRBV18
CDR3 protein: ASSPPRGSYNEQF

J gene: TRBJ1-6
CDR3 length: 14
V gene: TRBV9
CDR3 protein: ASSVARDTYNSPLH

J gene: TRBJ1-2
CDR3 length: 13
V gene: TRBV6-5
CDR3 protein: ASSLTQGPPRGYT

J gene: TRBJ1-2
CDR3 length: 13
V gene: TRBV5-4
CDR3 protein: ASSGGGPGSYGYT

J gene: TRBJ2-2
CDR3 length: 12
V gene: TRBV19
CDR3 protein: ASSIDSHTGELF

J gene: TRBJ2-3
CDR3 length: 12
V gene: TRBV7-2
CDR3 protein: ASSLGAGRDTQY

J gene: TRBJ2-7
CDR3 length: 13
V gene: TRBV13
CDR3 protein: ASSFVTGKSYEQY